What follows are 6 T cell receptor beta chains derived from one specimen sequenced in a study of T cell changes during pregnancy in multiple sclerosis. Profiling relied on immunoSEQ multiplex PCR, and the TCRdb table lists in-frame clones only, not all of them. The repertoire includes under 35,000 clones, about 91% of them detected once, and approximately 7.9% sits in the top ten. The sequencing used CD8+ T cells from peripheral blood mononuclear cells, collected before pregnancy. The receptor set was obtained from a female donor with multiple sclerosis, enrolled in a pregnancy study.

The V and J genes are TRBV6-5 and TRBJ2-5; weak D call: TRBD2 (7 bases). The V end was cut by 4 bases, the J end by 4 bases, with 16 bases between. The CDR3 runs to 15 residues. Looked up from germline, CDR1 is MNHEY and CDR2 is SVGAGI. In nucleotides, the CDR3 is TGTGCCAGCAGTTCTTTAGGGGGGGTAGGAGAGACCCAGTACTTC. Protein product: CASSSLGGVGETQYF.

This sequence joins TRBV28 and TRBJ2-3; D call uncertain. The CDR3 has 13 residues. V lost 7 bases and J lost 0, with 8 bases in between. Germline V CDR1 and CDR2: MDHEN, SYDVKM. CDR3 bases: TGTGCCAGCACGGTGACTAGCACAGATACGCAGTATTTT. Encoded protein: CASTVTSTDTQYF. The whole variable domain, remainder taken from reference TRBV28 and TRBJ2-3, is DVKVTQSSRYLVKRTGEKVFLECVQDMDHENMFWYRQDPGLGLRLIYFSYDVKMKEKGDIPEGYSVSREKKERFSLILESASTNQTSMYLCASTVTSTDTQYFGPGTRLTVL.

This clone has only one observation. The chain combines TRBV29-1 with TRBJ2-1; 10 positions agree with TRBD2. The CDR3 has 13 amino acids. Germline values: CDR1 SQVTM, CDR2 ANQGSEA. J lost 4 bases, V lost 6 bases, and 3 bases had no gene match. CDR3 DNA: TGCAGCGTCGGACTAGCGGAATACAATGAGCAGTTCTTC. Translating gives CSVGLAEYNEQFF.

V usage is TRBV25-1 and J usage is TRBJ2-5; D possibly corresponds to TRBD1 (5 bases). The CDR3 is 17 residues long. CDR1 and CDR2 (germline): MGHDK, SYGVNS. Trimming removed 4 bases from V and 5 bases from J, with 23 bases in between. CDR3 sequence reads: CASSGRQSSSSWETQYF. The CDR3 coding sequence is TGTGCCAGCAGTGGCCGACAGAGTTCCTCAAGTTGGGAGACCCAGTACTTC.

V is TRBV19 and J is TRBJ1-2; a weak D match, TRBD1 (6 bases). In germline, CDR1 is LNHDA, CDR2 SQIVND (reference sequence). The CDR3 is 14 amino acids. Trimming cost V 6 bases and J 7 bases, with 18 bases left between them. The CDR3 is CASSTYRELGGYTF. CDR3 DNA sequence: TGTGCCAGTAGCACGTACAGGGAGCTAGGTGGCTACACCTTC.

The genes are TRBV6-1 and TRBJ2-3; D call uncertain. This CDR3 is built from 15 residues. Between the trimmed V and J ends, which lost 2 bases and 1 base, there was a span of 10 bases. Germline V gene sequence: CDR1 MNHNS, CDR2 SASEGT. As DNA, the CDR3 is TGTGCCAGCAGTGAAACCCTAGAGGGCACAGATACGCAGTATTTT. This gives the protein CASSETLEGTDTQYF.